This T cell receptor beta chain was observed in a study of CD8+ T cells in alopecia areata. Looking at the study overall: Treated patients took oral tofacitinib at 5 to 10 mg twice daily. Scoring of treated patients' severity used the percentage of affected scalp area. The study's findings and limits: Scalp clonality and expanded CD8+ clones among the top 100 showed significant decreases with tofacitinib. Scalp sequencing captures resident alphabeta T cells of normal skin too.

Specified treatment: oral pan-JAK inhibitor, 5-10 mg twice daily. CDR3 length: 14 amino acids. Trimming pared 4 bases from V and 6 bases from J, leaving 16 bases between. Germline CDR1 and CDR2: SNHLY and FYNNEI. RNA was extracted and reverse transcribed into cDNA as the sequencing template. Repertoires were generated with immunoSEQ multiplex PCR, while TCRdb's copy carries only in-frame clones and drops some. This table holds 200,000 to 250,000 clones, under 70% found once. Notes on this clone: Its target is not known.

This sequence originates from a human donor with alopecia areata. V and J are TRBV2 and TRBJ2-7; D is ambiguous. The source was CD4+ T cells sorted from blood, collected at week 4, from a patient treated with tofacitinib. CDR3 DNA sequence: TGTGCCAGCAGTGCGCCCTTCATTAGACTCGAGCAGTACTTC. Its protein product is CASSAPFIRLEQYF.